These 27 T cell receptor beta chains originate from one sample sequenced in a study of vaccination effects on CD4 cells after COVID-19. The antigens for these receptors are not known. Antigen-specific CD4+ T cell clonotypes were called by their expansion after viral peptide-pool culture in ViraFEST. A roughly ten-day culture period preceded the isolation of CD4+ T cells. Infection dated between March and December 2020, before the Alpha, Beta and Delta variants reached the United States. The repertoire was sequenced with immunoSEQ multiplex PCR; TCRdb's copy has only in-frame clones and lacks some. The data show around 30,000 clones, with 75% to 80% seen just once and around 21% held by the top ten. Material: CD4+ T cells from PBMCs cultured with HCoV-NL63 spike peptides, obtained before COVID-19 vaccination. The receptors were sampled from a human donor who had a prior SARS-CoV-2 infection.

This clone has a single count. The J gene is TRBJ1-2, the V gene TRBV6-5, with 11 bases lining up with TRBD1. The CDR3 is made up of 15 amino acids. V was clipped by 7 bases and J by 8 bases; unmatched bases: 12. Germline values: CDR1 MNHEY, CDR2 SVGAGI. The CDR3 spells CASKYRGQGASGYTF. Here the CDR3 DNA reads TGTGCCAGCAAGTACCGCGGACAGGGGGCGAGCGGCTACACCTTC.

V usage is TRBV29-1 and J usage is TRBJ2-7; 9 bases match TRBD2. Germline lookup yields CDR1 SQVTM and CDR2 ANQGSEA. Unmatched junction bases numbered 7, after V lost 3 bases and J lost 7 bases. This CDR3 comprises 13 residues. The CDR3 bases are TGCAGCGTTGAGAGTTTGCGGGGGGGGGAGCAGTACTTC. Amino acids: CSVESLRGGEQYF.

The V gene is TRBV5-1, the J gene TRBJ2-1; 9 nucleotides match TRBD2. After removal of 3 bases from V and 2 bases from J, the junction contained 6 bases not matched to a gene. Looked up from germline, CDR1 is SGHRS and CDR2 is YFSETQ. The CDR3 spans 16 residues. The CDR3 DNA reads TGCGCCAGCAGCTCATCCCCTAGCGGGACCTACAATGAGCAGTTCTTC. Translation gives CASSSSPSGTYNEQFF.

The chain combines TRBV5-1 with TRBJ1-3; weak D call: TRBD1 (5 bases). V gave up 0 bases and J gave up 7 bases, with 23 bases separating them. Per germline, CDR1 SGHRS and CDR2 YFSETQ. CDR3 length: 18 amino acids. The CDR3 sequence is CASSLGSREPTWFNTIYF. CDR3 sequence (DNA): TGCGCCAGCAGCTTGGGGTCCAGGGAACCTACTTGGTTCAACACCATATATTTT.

This clone was seen once. The V gene is TRBV27, the J gene TRBJ1-1; possibly TRBD1 for D (6 bases). The CDR3 is 13 amino acids. The germline V gene has CDR1 MNHEY and CDR2 SMNVEV (reference sequence). V was trimmed by 2 bases and J by 6 bases, leaving 10 bases between them. CDR3 in DNA: TGTGCCAGCAGTTTAGGGGGGCTCGCTGAAGCTTTCTTT. This gives the protein CASSLGGLAEAFF.

J is TRBJ2-1 and V is TRBV11-3; 8 bases match TRBD1. Germline V gene lookup returns CDR1 SGHNT and CDR2 YENEEA. V shed 4 bases, J shed 3 bases, and the junction held 8 bases outside the gene matches. The CDR3 contains 16 residues. The CDR3 spells CASSSGTGGIYNEQFF. The CDR3 coding sequence is TGTGCCAGCAGCTCCGGGACAGGCGGTATCTACAATGAGCAGTTCTTC.

The V gene is TRBV9, the J gene TRBJ2-3, with D tentatively TRBD1 or TRBD2 (5 bases each). V was pared by 3 bases and J by 5 bases, with 16 bases between. The CDR3 loop spans 15 amino acids. CDR1 is SGDLS, CDR2 YYNGEE, per germline. CDR3 sequence: CASSDRQGGGDTQYF. The CDR3 nucleotides read TGTGCCAGCAGCGATCGGCAGGGCGGAGGAGATACGCAGTATTTT.

The chain is built from TRBV5-6 and TRBJ1-1, with 8 bases aligning to TRBD1. The ends lost 2 bases at V and 2 bases at J; junction bases unmatched: 5. The CDR3 loop spans 15 amino acids. The germline CDR1 and CDR2 sequences are SGHDT and YYEEEE. The CDR3 DNA follows: TGTGCCAGCAGCTTTCACGACAGGGGAAACACTGAAGCTTTCTTT. As protein: CASSFHDRGNTEAFF.

This chain joins TRBV5-3 and TRBJ2-5, with D possibly being TRBD1 (6 bases). TRBV5-3 is placed among ORFs of uncertain function. Trimming took off 2 bases at V and 5 bases at J, with 13 bases between the two ends. The CDR3 is 14 amino acids. For the CDR3, the DNA is TGTGCCAGAAGCTTCAGGGGAAGGGTTGAGACCCAGTACTTC. It is translated as CARSFRGRVETQYF.

This sequence joins TRBV2 and TRBJ1-5; D call uncertain. CDR1 is SNHLY and CDR2 is FYNNEI in the germline V gene. V lost 9 bases and J 7 bases, leaving 16 bases between the germline ends. The CDR3 has 13 residues. CDR3 DNA: TGTGCCAGTTCGGCCCAGAGCCACCAGCCCCAGCATTTT. Its protein is CASSAQSHQPQHF.

The chain is built from TRBV7-6 and TRBJ2-5; D uncertain. V was shortened by 4 bases and J by 5 bases, with 11 bases between the two germline ends. Germline values: CDR1 SGHVS, CDR2 FNYEAQ. This CDR3 comprises 13 residues. CDR3 region: CASSWNYLETQYF. The CDR3 DNA reads as TGTGCCAGCAGCTGGAACTATTTGGAGACCCAGTACTTC.

The V gene is TRBV5-6, the J gene TRBJ2-6, with D maybe TRBD2 (6 bases). From germline, CDR1 is SGHDT and CDR2 YYEEEE. V lost 1 base to trimming and J lost 2 bases, with 13 bases between them. The CDR3 runs 17 residues. In nucleotides, the CDR3 is TGTGCCAGCAGCTTGATGGGACTCCAAACTGGGGCCAACGTCCTGACTTTC. Encoded protein: CASSLMGLQTGANVLTF.

The chain is built from TRBV5-5 and TRBJ1-6; 8 nucleotides agree with TRBD1. Germline V gives CDR1 SGHKS, CDR2 YYEKEE (reference sequence). The CDR3 is 15 amino acids. J lost 9 bases, V lost 3 bases, and 8 bases had no gene match. CDR3 nucleotide sequence: TGTGCCAGCAGCTACTTCGACAGGGGCGGTTCACCCCTCCACTTT. It specifies CASSYFDRGGSPLHF.

This chain links TRBV18 with TRBJ1-2; D call uncertain. The germline V gene encodes CDR1 KGHSH and CDR2 LQKENI. This CDR3 contains 14 residues. Between the trimmed V and J ends, which lost 4 bases and 2 bases, there was a span of 11 bases. In DNA, the CDR3 is TGTGCCAGCTCACAATTGACGGGCAACTATGGCTACACCTTC. Translated, it gives CASSQLTGNYGYTF. Full variable domain (outside the CDR3, taken from reference TRBV18 and TRBJ1-2): NAGVMQNPRHLVRRRGQEARLRCSPMKGHSHVYWYRQLPEEGLKFMVYLQKENIIDESGMPKERFSAEFPKEGPSILRIQQVVRGDSAAYFCASSQLTGNYGYTFGSGTRLTVV.

This chain uses TRBV6-1 with TRBJ2-1, with D uncertain. Germline values: CDR1 MNHNS, CDR2 SASEGT. The CDR3 covers 18 residues. The germline V and J ends were trimmed by 3 bases and 2 bases, with 20 bases remaining between them. The CDR3 reads CASSDDFITGGTYNEQFF. DNA for the CDR3: TGTGCCAGCAGTGATGATTTTATTACCGGCGGAACCTACAATGAGCAGTTCTTC.

The sample holds a few counts of this clone. This chain uses TRBV7-2 with TRBJ1-4; 7 nucleotides line up with TRBD1. This CDR3 region has 14 residues. Germline V gene data show CDR1 as SGHTA and CDR2 as FQGNSA. Germline trimming cut 3 bases from V and 7 bases from J; bases unmatched to any gene: 5. As DNA, the CDR3 is TGTGCCAGCAGCTTTCGGAACAGGGGTGAAAAACTGTTTTTT. It encodes CASSFRNRGEKLFF.

The CDR3 is CASSLDLAVEQFF. CDR3 coding DNA: TGTGCCAGCAGCTTGGATCTAGCGGTTGAGCAGTTCTTC. The V and J genes are TRBV7-2 and TRBJ2-1, with 7 bases aligning to TRBD2. The CDR3 is made up of 13 amino acids. V trimming: 3 bases; J trimming: 9 bases; junction bases outside the gene matches: 5. Germline CDR1 SGHTA, CDR2 FQGNSA.

The chain links TRBV19 to TRBJ1-3; D not certain. Trimming pared 7 bases from V and 0 bases from J, leaving 10 bases between. CDR3 size: 14 residues. Germline V gene sequence: CDR1 LNHDA, CDR2 SQIVND (reference sequence). The CDR3 reads CASIGPYSGNTIYF. CDR3 DNA: TGTGCCAGTATAGGACCCTACTCTGGAAACACCATATATTTT.

This chain uses TRBV6-5 with TRBJ1-3; possible D gene TRBD1, 5 bases. Trimming cost V 2 bases and J 0 bases, with 11 bases left between them. From germline, CDR1 is MNHEY and CDR2 SVGAGI. The CDR3 extends over 16 amino acids. CDR3 sequence: CASSYAGVGSGNTIYF. The CDR3 DNA is TGTGCCAGCAGTTACGCGGGGGTTGGCTCTGGAAACACCATATATTTT.

The chain employs TRBV4-2 and TRBJ1-3, with no clear D. Germline V gene lookup returns CDR1 LGHNA and CDR2 YNFKEQ. The CDR3 runs 14 residues. The ends were cut back, 0 bases at V and 4 bases at J, with 7 bases in the middle. The CDR3 DNA sequence: TGTGCCAGCAGCCAAGAAGGGCAGGGAAACACCATATATTTT. This sequence encodes CASSQEGQGNTIYF.

The gene calls are TRBV7-2 and TRBJ2-1; 7 bases are shared with TRBD1. The germline V gene encodes CDR1 SGHTA and CDR2 FQGNSA. V lost 5 bases to trimming and J lost 7 bases; unmatched junction nucleotides: 11. The length of the CDR3 is 15 residues. Here the CDR3 reads CASSPFDRARNEQFF. The DNA of the CDR3 is TGTGCCAGCAGCCCCTTCGACAGGGCGAGGAATGAGCAGTTCTTC.

The V call is TRBV9, the J call TRBJ2-3; D is undetermined. The V gene lost 4 bases and the J gene lost 2 bases, with 14 bases spanning the gap. CDR1 and CDR2 (germline): SGDLS, YYNGEE. CDR3 size: 15 residues. The CDR3 reads CASSPRQTVTDTQYF. In nucleotides, the CDR3 is TGTGCCAGCAGCCCGAGGCAAACGGTCACAGATACGCAGTATTTT.

The rearrangement joins TRBV5-1 to TRBJ2-1; 12 nucleotides align to TRBD1. Germline V gene data show CDR1 as SGHRS and CDR2 as YFSETQ. The CDR3 loop spans 15 amino acids. V dropped 0 bases and J dropped 9; count of bases not matched to a gene: 4. The CDR3 DNA reads as TGCGCCAGCAGCTTGGCCCCGGGACAGGGGGCTGAGCAGTTCTTC. This sequence encodes CASSLAPGQGAEQFF.

J is TRBJ2-5 and V is TRBV3-1 (or the pseudogene TRBV3-2); a weak D match, TRBD2 (5 bases). V lost 2 bases to trimming and J lost 0 bases, with 10 bases between them. Germline V lookup: CDR1 LGHDT, CDR2 YNNKEL (reference sequence). The CDR3 extends over 15 amino acids. The CDR3 nucleotides are TGTGCCAGCAGCCAATTCGTGCGGGACCAAGAGACCCAGTACTTC. Amino acid sequence: CASSQFVRDQETQYF.

This sequence joins TRBV5-1 and TRBJ2-1, with a tentative D call TRBD2 (6 bases). CDR1 and CDR2 from the germline V gene are SGHRS and YFSETQ. V was cut by 10 bases and J by 7 bases, with 18 bases left in between. This CDR3 contains 13 residues. The CDR3 sequence is CACGADPDNEQFF. The CDR3 DNA reads as TGCGCCTGCGGGGCCGACCCAGATAATGAGCAGTTCTTC.

The chain carries TRBV9 and TRBJ1-3, with D possibly TRBD1 on 5 matching bases. V was clipped by 3 bases and J by 2 bases, with 15 bases between them. The CDR3 has 16 residues. Germline V gene lookup returns CDR1 SGDLS and CDR2 YYNGEE. The CDR3 DNA is TGTGCCAGCAGCGCGTTGGGGGTTTCGGCTGGAAACACCATATATTTT. Protein sequence: CASSALGVSAGNTIYF. The variable domain in full, with the rest retrieved from reference TRBV9 and TRBJ1-3, is DSGVTQTPKHLITATGQRVTLRCSPRSGDLSVYWYQQSLDQGLQFLIQYYNGEERAKGNILERFSAQQFPDLHSELNLSSLELGDSALYFCASSALGVSAGNTIYFGEGSWLTVV.

This clone was found once. V and J are TRBV4-3 and TRBJ2-7; D tentatively reads TRBD1 or TRBD2 (6 bases each). V gave up 1 base and J gave up 4 bases, with 17 bases separating them. Germline loops: CDR1 LGHNA, CDR2 YSLEER. This CDR3 spans 16 amino acids. The CDR3 nucleotides read TGCGCCAGCAGCCAAGGGGGGGCCCTTACAACTTACGAGCAGTACTTC. It encodes CASSQGGALTTYEQYF.